This T cell receptor beta chain is from a study of T cell changes during pregnancy in multiple sclerosis. J lost 4 bases, V lost 7 bases, and 5 bases had no gene match. CDR1 and CDR2 from the germline V gene are MNHEY and SVGAGI. The CDR3 sequence is 13 residues long. Assay: immunoSEQ multiplex PCR; the TCRdb copy retains only in-frame clones and omits some. The sample lists approximately 84,000 clones, approximately 95% occurring once. This clonotype originated in a female donor in good health, enrolled as a control in a pregnancy study. V usage is TRBV6-5 and J usage is TRBJ1-2; TRBD1 agrees at 8 bases. Sequenced material: peripheral blood, taken in the second trimester of pregnancy. The CDR3 sequence: CASTTGGFYGYTF. The CDR3 nucleotides read TGTGCCAGCACCACAGGGGGGTTCTATGGCTACACCTTC.